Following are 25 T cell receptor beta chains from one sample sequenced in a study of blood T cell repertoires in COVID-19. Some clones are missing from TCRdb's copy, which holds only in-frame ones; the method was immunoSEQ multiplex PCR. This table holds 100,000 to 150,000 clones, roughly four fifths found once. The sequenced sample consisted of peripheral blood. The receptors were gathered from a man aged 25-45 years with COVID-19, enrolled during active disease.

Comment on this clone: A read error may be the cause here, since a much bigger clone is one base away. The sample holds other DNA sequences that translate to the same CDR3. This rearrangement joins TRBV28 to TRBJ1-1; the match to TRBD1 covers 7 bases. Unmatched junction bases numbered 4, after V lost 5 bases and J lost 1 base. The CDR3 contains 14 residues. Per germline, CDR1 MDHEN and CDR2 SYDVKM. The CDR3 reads CASSLTGKNTEAFF. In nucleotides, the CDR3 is TGTGCCAGCAGTCTGACAGGGAAGAACACTGAAGCTTTCTTT. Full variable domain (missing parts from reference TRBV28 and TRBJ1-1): DVKVTQSSRYLVKRTGEKVFLECVQDMDHENMFWYRQDPGLGLRLIYFSYDVKMKEKGDIPEGYSVSREKKERFSLILESASTNQTSMYLCASSLTGKNTEAFFGQGTRLTVV.

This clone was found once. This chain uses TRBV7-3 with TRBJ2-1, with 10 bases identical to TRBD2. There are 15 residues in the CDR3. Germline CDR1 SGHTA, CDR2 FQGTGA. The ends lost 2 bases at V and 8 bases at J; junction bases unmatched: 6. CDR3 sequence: CASSLASGSKYEQFF. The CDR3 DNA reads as TGTGCCAGCAGCTTAGCTAGCGGGAGTAAGTATGAGCAGTTCTTC.

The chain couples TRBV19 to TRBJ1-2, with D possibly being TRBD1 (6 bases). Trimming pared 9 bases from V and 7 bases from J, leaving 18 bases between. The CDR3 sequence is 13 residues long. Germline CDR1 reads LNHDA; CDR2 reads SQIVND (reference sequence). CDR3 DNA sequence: TGTGCCAGCCGTGGACAGTCCGAGACTGGCTACACCTTC. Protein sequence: CASRGQSETGYTF.

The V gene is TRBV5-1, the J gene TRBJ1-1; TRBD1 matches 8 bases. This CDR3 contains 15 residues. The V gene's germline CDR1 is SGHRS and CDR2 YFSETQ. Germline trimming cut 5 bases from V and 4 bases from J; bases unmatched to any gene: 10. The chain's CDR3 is CASSDTADRGTEAFF. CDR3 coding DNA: TGCGCCAGCAGTGACACCGCAGACAGGGGCACTGAAGCTTTCTTT.

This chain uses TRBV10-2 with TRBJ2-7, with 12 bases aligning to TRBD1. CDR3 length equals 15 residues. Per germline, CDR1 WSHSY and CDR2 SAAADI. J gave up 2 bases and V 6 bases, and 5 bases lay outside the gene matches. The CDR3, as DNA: TGCGCCAGCAGGCCGGGACAGGGGGCCCCCTACGAGCAGTACTTC. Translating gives CASRPGQGAPYEQYF.

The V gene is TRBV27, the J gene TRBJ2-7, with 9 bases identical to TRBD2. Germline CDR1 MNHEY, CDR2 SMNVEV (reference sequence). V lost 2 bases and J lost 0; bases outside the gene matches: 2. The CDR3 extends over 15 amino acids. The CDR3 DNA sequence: TGTGCCAGCAGTTTAAAACTAGCGGGCTCCTACGAGCAGTACTTC. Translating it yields CASSLKLAGSYEQYF.

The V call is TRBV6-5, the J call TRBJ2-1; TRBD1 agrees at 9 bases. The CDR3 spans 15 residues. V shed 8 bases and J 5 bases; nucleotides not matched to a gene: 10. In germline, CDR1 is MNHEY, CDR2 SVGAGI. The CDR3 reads CASLNSGTGNNEQFF. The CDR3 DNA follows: TGTGCCAGCCTAAATTCCGGGACAGGGAACAATGAGCAGTTCTTC.

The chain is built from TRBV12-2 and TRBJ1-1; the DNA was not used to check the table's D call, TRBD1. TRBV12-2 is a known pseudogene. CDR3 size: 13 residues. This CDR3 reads CASRLFQGDKAFF. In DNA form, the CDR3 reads TGTGCAAGTCGCTTATTTCAGGGGGACAAAGCTTTCTTT.

CDR3 DNA: TGCGCCAGCAGCACCGGACTTAACCCTTATGGCTACACCTTC. It yields the protein CASSTGLNPYGYTF. This chain links TRBV5-1 with TRBJ1-2; D not certain. The CDR3 runs 14 residues. V gave up 4 bases and J gave up 5 bases, with 15 bases separating them. Germline-derived CDR1 and CDR2 are SGHRS and YFSETQ.

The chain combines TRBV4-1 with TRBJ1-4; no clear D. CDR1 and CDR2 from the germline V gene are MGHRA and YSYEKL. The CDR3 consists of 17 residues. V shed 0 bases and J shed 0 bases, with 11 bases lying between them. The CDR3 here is CASSQEVGTATNEKLFF. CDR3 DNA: TGCGCCAGCAGCCAAGAAGTAGGCACAGCAACTAATGAAAAACTGTTTTTT.

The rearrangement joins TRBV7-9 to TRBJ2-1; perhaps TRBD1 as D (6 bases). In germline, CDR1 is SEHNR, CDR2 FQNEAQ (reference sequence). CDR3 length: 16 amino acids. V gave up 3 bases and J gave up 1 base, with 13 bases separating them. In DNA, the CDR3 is TGTGCCAGCAGCTTCGTACAGGGTGGGTCCTACAATGAGCAGTTCTTC. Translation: CASSFVQGGSYNEQFF.

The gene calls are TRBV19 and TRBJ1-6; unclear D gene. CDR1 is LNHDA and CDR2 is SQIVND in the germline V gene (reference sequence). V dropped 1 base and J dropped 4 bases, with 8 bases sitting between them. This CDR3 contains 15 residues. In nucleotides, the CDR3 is TGTGCCAGTAGTATAGGAACAACGTATAATTCACCCCTCCACTTT. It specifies CASSIGTTYNSPLHF.

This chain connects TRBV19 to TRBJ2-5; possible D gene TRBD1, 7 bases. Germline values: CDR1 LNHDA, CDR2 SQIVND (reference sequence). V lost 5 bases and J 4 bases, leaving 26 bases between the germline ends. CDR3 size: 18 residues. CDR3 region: CASSPLGGGMAYRETQYF. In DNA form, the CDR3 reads TGTGCCAGTAGTCCCCTAGGAGGGGGCATGGCTTATCGAGAGACCCAGTACTTC.

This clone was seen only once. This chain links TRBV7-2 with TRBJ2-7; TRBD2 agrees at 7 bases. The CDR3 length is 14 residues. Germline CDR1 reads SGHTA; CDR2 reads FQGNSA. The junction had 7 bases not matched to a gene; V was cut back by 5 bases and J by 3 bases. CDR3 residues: CASSHGLAVYEQYF. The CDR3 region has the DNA TGTGCCAGCAGCCACGGGCTAGCGGTCTACGAGCAGTACTTC.

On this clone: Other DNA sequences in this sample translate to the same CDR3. CDR3 region: CASSLGQNTDTQYF. In DNA, the CDR3 is TGCGCCAGCAGCTTGGGGCAGAACACAGATACGCAGTATTTT. The chain carries TRBV5-1 and TRBJ2-3; no firm D call. The CDR3 contains 14 residues. CDR1 and CDR2 from the germline V gene are SGHRS and YFSETQ. Trimming left V 0 bases short and J 2 bases short, with 7 bases between.

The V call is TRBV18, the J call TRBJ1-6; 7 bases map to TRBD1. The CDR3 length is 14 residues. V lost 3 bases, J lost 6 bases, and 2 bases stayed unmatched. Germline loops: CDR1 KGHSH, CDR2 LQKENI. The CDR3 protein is CASSPAGGNSPLHF. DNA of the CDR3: TGTGCCAGCTCACCGGCAGGGGGTAATTCACCCCTCCACTTT.

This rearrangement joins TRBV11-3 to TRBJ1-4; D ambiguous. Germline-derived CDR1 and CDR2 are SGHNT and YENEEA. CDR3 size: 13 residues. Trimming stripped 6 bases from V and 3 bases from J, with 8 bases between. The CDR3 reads CASSPKPNEKLFF. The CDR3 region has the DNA TGTGCCAGCAGTCCTAAACCTAATGAAAAACTGTTTTTT.

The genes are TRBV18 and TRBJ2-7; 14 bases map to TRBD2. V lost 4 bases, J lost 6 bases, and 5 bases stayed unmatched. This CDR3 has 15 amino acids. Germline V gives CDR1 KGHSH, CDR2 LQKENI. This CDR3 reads CASSRGTSGGGEQYF. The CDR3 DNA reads TGTGCCAGCTCACGAGGGACTAGCGGGGGAGGCGAGCAGTACTTC.

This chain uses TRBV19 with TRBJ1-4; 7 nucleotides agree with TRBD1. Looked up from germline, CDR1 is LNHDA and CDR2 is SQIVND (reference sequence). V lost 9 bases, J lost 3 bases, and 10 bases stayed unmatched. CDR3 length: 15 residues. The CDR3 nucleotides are TGTGCCAGCTCGCCAGGGGGTAGAGCTAATGAAAAACTGTTTTTT. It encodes CASSPGGRANEKLFF.

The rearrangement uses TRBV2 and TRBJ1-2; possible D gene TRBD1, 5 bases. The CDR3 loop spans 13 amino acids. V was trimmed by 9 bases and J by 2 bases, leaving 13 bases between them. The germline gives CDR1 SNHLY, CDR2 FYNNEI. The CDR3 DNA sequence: TGTGCCAGTAGACAGACCTTCAACTATGGCTACACCTTC. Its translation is CASRQTFNYGYTF.

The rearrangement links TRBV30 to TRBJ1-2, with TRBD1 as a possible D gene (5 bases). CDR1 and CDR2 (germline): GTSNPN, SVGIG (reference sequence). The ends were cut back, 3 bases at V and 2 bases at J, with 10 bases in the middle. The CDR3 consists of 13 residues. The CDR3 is CAWRTGKNYGYTF. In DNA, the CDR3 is TGTGCCTGGAGAACAGGCAAAAACTATGGCTACACCTTC.

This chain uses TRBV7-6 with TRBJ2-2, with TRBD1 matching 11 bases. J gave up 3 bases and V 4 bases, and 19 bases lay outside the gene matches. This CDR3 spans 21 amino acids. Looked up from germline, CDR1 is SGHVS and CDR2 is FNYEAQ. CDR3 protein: CASSSPAPGTGGKEDTGELFF. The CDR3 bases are TGTGCCAGCAGCTCTCCAGCCCCCGGGACAGGGGGTAAGGAAGACACCGGGGAGCTGTTTTTT.

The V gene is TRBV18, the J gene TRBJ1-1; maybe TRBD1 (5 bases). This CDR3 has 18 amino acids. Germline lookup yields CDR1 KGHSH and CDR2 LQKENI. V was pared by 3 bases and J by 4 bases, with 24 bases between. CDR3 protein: CASSPTGTTSGRGTEAFF. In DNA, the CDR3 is TGTGCCAGCTCACCTACCGGAACAACTTCAGGGCGAGGCACTGAAGCTTTCTTT. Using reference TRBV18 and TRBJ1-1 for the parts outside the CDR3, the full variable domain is NAGVMQNPRHLVRRRGQEARLRCSPMKGHSHVYWYRQLPEEGLKFMVYLQKENIIDESGMPKERFSAEFPKEGPSILRIQQVVRGDSAAYFCASSPTGTTSGRGTEAFFGQGTRLTVV.

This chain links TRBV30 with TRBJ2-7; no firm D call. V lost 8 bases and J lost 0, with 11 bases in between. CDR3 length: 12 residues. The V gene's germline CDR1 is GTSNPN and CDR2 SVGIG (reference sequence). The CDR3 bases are TGTGCCCAGGAAGGCAACTCCTACGAGCAGTACTTC. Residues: CAQEGNSYEQYF.

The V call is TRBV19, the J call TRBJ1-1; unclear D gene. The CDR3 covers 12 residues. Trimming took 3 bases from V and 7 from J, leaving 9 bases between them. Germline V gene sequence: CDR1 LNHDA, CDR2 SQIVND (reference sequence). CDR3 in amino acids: CASSISTGEAFF. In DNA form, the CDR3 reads TGTGCCAGTAGTATCTCTACGGGTGAAGCTTTCTTT.